This T cell receptor (beta chain) was identified in a study of shared clonotypes between healthy human individuals. Germline V gene sequence: CDR1 SGHAT, CDR2 FQNNGV. There are 17 residues in the CDR3. V dropped 3 bases and J dropped 8; count of bases not matched to a gene: 11. In the original analysis: ImmunoSEQ only sent back junction sequences with no quality scores, so filtering was done differently. Generated by immunoSEQ multiplex PCR, the TCRdb table keeps only in-frame clones and is missing some. From that table come the V and J calls and clone size; the DNA was used to work out D and trimming. Counted here are fewer than 700,000 clones, around 78% occurring once; the ten biggest clones make up about 11%.

The specimen was PBMCs. The chain couples TRBV11-2 to TRBJ2-1; 12 bases map to TRBD1. The receptor was derived from a woman aged 35 to 49 in good health. Some clones in this sample may be carry-over from other donors' samples. The CDR3 loop is CASSFRGQGAILDEQFF. As DNA, the CDR3 is TGTGCCAGCAGCTTCAGGGGACAGGGGGCGATTTTGGATGAGCAGTTCTTC.